These 30 T cell receptor beta chains came from one sample sequenced in a study of blood T cell repertoires in COVID-19. Generated by immunoSEQ multiplex PCR, the TCRdb table keeps only in-frame clones and is missing some. The data show 88,000 or so clones, with over 75% seen just once and approximately 12% held by the top ten. Source material: peripheral blood. Receptors were obtained from a man older than 75 with acute or convalescent COVID-19.

The CDR3 sequence is CASSLLYNEQFF. In DNA, the CDR3 is TGTGCCAGCAGCCTCCTATACAATGAGCAGTTCTTC. The genes are TRBV7-2 and TRBJ2-1; D is ambiguous. This CDR3 has 12 amino acids. Trimming shortened V by 5 bases and J by 4 bases, and 6 bases separated the two germline ends. CDR1 and CDR2 from the germline V gene are SGHTA and FQGNSA.

The chain is built from TRBV6-6 and TRBJ1-5; TRBD1 agrees at 9 bases. CDR1 is MNHNY and CDR2 is SVGAGI in the germline V gene (reference sequence). The trim removed 5 bases at V and 0 bases at J, leaving 14 bases unmatched. The CDR3 consists of 19 residues. CDR3 DNA sequence: TGTGCCAGCAGTCCACGCCCGGACAGGGGAGGATATAGCAATCAGCCCCAGCATTTT. It yields the protein CASSPRPDRGGYSNQPQHF.

The V gene is TRBV7-8, the J gene TRBJ1-1, with D perhaps matching TRBD1 (6 bases). V was trimmed by 4 bases and J by 0 bases, leaving 9 bases between them. The CDR3 has 14 amino acids. The germline gives CDR1 SGHVS, CDR2 FQNEAQ. CDR3 amino acids: CASSSRGMNTEAFF. CDR3 DNA sequence: TGTGCCAGCAGCTCAAGGGGGATGAACACTGAAGCTTTCTTT. Full variable domain (rest looked up from reference TRBV7-8 and TRBJ1-1): GAGVSQSPRYKVAKRGQDVALRCDPISGHVSLFWYQQALGQGPEFLTYFQNEAQLDKSGLPSDRFFAERPEGSVSTLKIQRTQQEDSAVYLCASSSRGMNTEAFFGQGTRLTVV.

The J gene is TRBJ1-1, the V gene TRBV19; 9 bases map to TRBD1. The CDR3 consists of 15 residues. V gave up 4 bases and J gave up 1 base; unmatched junction bases: 4. CDR1 LNHDA and CDR2 SQIVND come from the germline V gene (reference sequence). The CDR3 DNA follows: TGTGCCAGTAGTAGCCCGGACAGGGGGAACACTGAAGCTTTCTTT. Translated, it gives CASSSPDRGNTEAFF.

The CDR3 reads CASSEGIRNTEAFF. Written as DNA, the CDR3 is TGTGCCAGCAGCGAGGGGATTCGGAACACTGAAGCTTTCTTT. The rearrangement joins TRBV9 to TRBJ1-1; the D gene is possibly TRBD1 (5 bases). The germline gives CDR1 SGDLS, CDR2 YYNGEE. Trimming stripped 3 bases from V and 1 base from J, with 10 bases between. This CDR3 has 14 amino acids.

This chain joins TRBV2 and TRBJ2-1, with 10 bases lining up with TRBD2. The CDR3 has 14 residues. The junction had 5 bases not matched to a gene; V was cut back by 6 bases and J by 6 bases. Germline assignment: CDR1 SNHLY and CDR2 FYNNEI. This CDR3 is CASRETSGFNEQFF. CDR3 nucleotides: TGTGCCAGCAGGGAGACTAGCGGGTTCAATGAGCAGTTCTTC.

The rearrangement joins TRBV7-3 to TRBJ2-3, with TRBD1 as a possible D gene (6 bases). Germline assignment: CDR1 SGHTA and CDR2 FQGTGA. The CDR3 consists of 14 residues. V dropped 5 bases and J dropped 0 bases, with 9 bases sitting between them. The CDR3 sequence: CASSPGASTDTQYF. CDR3 coding DNA: TGTGCCAGCAGCCCAGGGGCCAGCACAGATACGCAGTATTTT.

This clone was seen more than once but under ten times. The V and J genes are TRBV9 and TRBJ1-2; D is possibly TRBD1 (5 bases). V shed 2 bases and J shed 3 bases, with 17 bases lying between them. The germline V gene encodes CDR1 SGDLS and CDR2 YYNGEE. The length of the CDR3 is 16 residues. The CDR3 region has the DNA TGTGCCAGCAGCGTCACCGGGGGGAACGTGGACTATGGCTACACCTTC. It is translated as CASSVTGGNVDYGYTF.

V and J are TRBV9 and TRBJ2-7; TRBD1 is a possible D gene (6 bases). V was clipped by 4 bases and J by 0 bases, with 14 bases between them. Germline lookup yields CDR1 SGDLS and CDR2 YYNGEE. The CDR3 sequence is 15 residues long. CDR3 residues: CASSPRTASSYEQYF. CDR3 nucleotides: TGTGCCAGCAGCCCAAGGACAGCTAGCTCCTACGAGCAGTACTTC.

This rearrangement joins TRBV3-1 (or the pseudogene TRBV3-2) to TRBJ1-2; 12 bases are a match to TRBD1. Germline V gene sequence: CDR1 LGHDT, CDR2 YNNKEL (reference sequence). This CDR3 spans 14 amino acids. J lost 8 bases, V lost 4 bases, and 5 bases had no gene match. CDR3 in DNA: TGTGCCAGCAGCCGGGACAGGGGGCGCGGAGGCTACACCTTC. This codes for CASSRDRGRGGYTF.

By frequency in the sample, this clone is large (0.1 to 1%). The gene calls are TRBV4-2 and TRBJ1-2; the match to TRBD1 covers 8 bases. Germline V CDR1 and CDR2: LGHNA, YNFKEQ. This CDR3 is 17 amino acids long. V trimming: 0 bases; J trimming: 2 bases; junction bases outside the gene matches: 8. CDR3 bases: TGTGCCAGCAGCCAAGAGTTCCCGGACAGGGTAAACTATGGCTACACCTTC. Translated: CASSQEFPDRVNYGYTF.

CDR3 amino acids: CSVESHRAHGYTF. The CDR3 region has the DNA TGCAGCGTTGAGAGTCACAGGGCTCACGGCTACACCTTC. The chain combines TRBV29-1 with TRBJ1-2; TRBD1 is a possible D gene (6 bases). Looked up from germline, CDR1 is SQVTM and CDR2 is ANQGSEA. V lost 3 bases and J 8 bases, leaving 16 bases between the germline ends. The CDR3 length is 13 residues.

This rearrangement joins TRBV2 to TRBJ2-5; D gene uncertain. The germline V and J ends were trimmed by 4 bases and 5 bases, with 11 bases remaining between them. Per germline, CDR1 SNHLY and CDR2 FYNNEI. The CDR3 spans 13 residues. As DNA, the CDR3 is TGTGCCAGCAGTGGCGGAGCCGGGGAGACCCAGTACTTC. Encoded protein: CASSGGAGETQYF.

The V gene is TRBV7-2, the J gene TRBJ1-6; 7 bases are shared with TRBD1. Looked up from germline, CDR1 is SGHTA and CDR2 is FQGNSA. The junction had 3 bases not matched to a gene; V was cut back by 5 bases and J by 5 bases. The CDR3 is 14 amino acids. This CDR3 reads CASSRDSDNSPLHF. The CDR3 bases are TGTGCCAGCAGCCGGGACAGCGATAATTCACCCCTCCACTTT.

The V gene is TRBV2, the J gene TRBJ2-6, with 7 bases lining up with TRBD2. Germline values: CDR1 SNHLY, CDR2 FYNNEI. V dropped 9 bases and J dropped 2; count of bases not matched to a gene: 4. The CDR3 consists of 14 residues. The CDR3 loop is CARQAGAGANVLTF. The DNA of the CDR3 is TGTGCCAGACAGGCGGGGGCTGGGGCCAACGTCCTGACTTTC.

The chain's CDR3 is CASSDTGRNTGELFF. In DNA form, the CDR3 reads TGTGCCAGCAGTGATACAGGTCGGAACACCGGGGAGCTGTTTTTT. The gene calls are TRBV6-1 and TRBJ2-2, with D possibly TRBD1 on 5 matching bases. The CDR3 extends over 15 amino acids. The V gene lost 3 bases and the J gene lost 1 base, with 9 bases spanning the gap. Germline CDR1 and CDR2: MNHNS and SASEGT.

DNA for the CDR3: TGCGCCAGCAGCCCTTACGGGGTGAACACCGGGGAGCTGTTTTTT. Residues: CASSPYGVNTGELFF. V and J are TRBV4-1 and TRBJ2-2, with D possibly matching TRBD2 (5 bases). The V end lost 4 bases, the J end lost 1 base, and 10 bases lay between the germline ends. The CDR3 has 15 amino acids. Germline CDR1 is MGHRA and CDR2 is YSYEKL.

The chain carries TRBV11-2 and TRBJ1-1, with TRBD1 as a possible D gene (6 bases). This CDR3 region has 15 residues. Deletions cut 2 bases from V and 1 base from J, with 11 bases between. Germline V lookup: CDR1 SGHAT, CDR2 FQNNGV. CDR3 sequence reads: CASSLTGNPNTEAFF. The CDR3 DNA is TGTGCCAGCAGCTTAACAGGGAACCCGAACACTGAAGCTTTCTTT.

The J gene is TRBJ1-1, the V gene TRBV19, with TRBD1 identical over 9 bases. This CDR3 comprises 13 residues. Germline assignment: CDR1 LNHDA and CDR2 SQIVND (reference sequence). With 7 bases clipped from V and 11 bases from J, the junction kept 11 bases outside the gene matches. DNA of the CDR3: TGTGCCAGTACCGGGACAGGGTCGGGGTCGGCTTTCTTT. Its translation: CASTGTGSGSAFF.

V is TRBV3-1 (or the pseudogene TRBV3-2) and J is TRBJ2-1; no definite D call. Germline values: CDR1 LGHDT, CDR2 YNNKEL (reference sequence). The CDR3 is 14 amino acids. The ends were cut back, 4 bases at V and 2 bases at J, with 9 bases in the middle. The CDR3 DNA sequence: TGTGCCAGCAGCCCCCAGACAACCTACAATGAGCAGTTCTTC. Translating gives CASSPQTTYNEQFF.

The chain recombines TRBV24-1 with TRBJ2-1; D is perhaps TRBD1 (6 bases). Germline V lookup: CDR1 KGHDR, CDR2 SFDVKD. Trimming cost V 1 base and J 10 bases, with 7 bases left between them. The CDR3 is 12 amino acids. CDR3 residues: CATSDFTGEQFF. The CDR3 DNA reads as TGTGCCACCAGTGATTTTACAGGGGAGCAGTTCTTC.

The CDR3 nucleotides are TGCGCCAGCAGCGACAGCTTTTTT. Translation gives CASSDSFF. The chain carries TRBV5-1 and TRBJ1-4; the D gene is possibly TRBD1 (5 bases). Between the trimmed V and J ends, which lost 4 bases and 17 bases, there was a span of 6 bases. Per germline, CDR1 SGHRS and CDR2 YFSETQ. The CDR3 contains 8 residues. Looking up the rest from reference TRBV5-1 and TRBJ1-4 gives the full variable domain: KAGVTQTPRYLIKTRGQQVTLSCSPISGHRSVSWYQQTPGQGLQFLFEYFSETQRNKGNFPGRFSGRQFSNSRSEMNVSTLELGDSALYLCASSDSFFGSGTQLSVL.

The J gene is TRBJ1-1, the V gene TRBV20-1, with 8 bases that match TRBD1. This CDR3 spans 15 amino acids. V was clipped by 3 bases and J by 1 base; unmatched bases: 7. Germline-derived CDR1 and CDR2 are DFQATT and SNEGSKA (reference sequence). The CDR3 is CSASHPDRANTEAFF. Here the CDR3 DNA reads TGCAGTGCTAGTCACCCGGACAGGGCGAACACTGAAGCTTTCTTT.

V gene TRBV11-3 combines with J gene TRBJ2-4; 10 positions agree with TRBD2. J gave up 2 bases and V 6 bases, and 7 bases lay outside the gene matches. CDR1 is SGHNT and CDR2 is YENEEA in the germline V gene. This CDR3 is built from 16 residues. The CDR3 region is CASRIQRGGSKNIQYF. As DNA, the CDR3 is TGTGCCAGCAGAATACAGCGGGGGGGTTCCAAAAACATTCAGTACTTC.

The chain uses TRBV5-5 and TRBJ2-1; 7 positions agree with TRBD2. CDR3 length: 17 residues. The V segment lost 0 bases and the J segment 1 base; nucleotides outside the gene matches: 7. Germline V gene sequence: CDR1 SGHKS, CDR2 YYEKEE (reference sequence). CDR3 bases: TGTGCCAGCAGCTTGGGCGGGGGTAGTATTTCCTACAATGAGCAGTTCTTC. Protein sequence: CASSLGGGSISYNEQFF.

In this sample, this clone turned up once. The V call is TRBV5-8, the J call TRBJ2-7, with 9 bases that match TRBD2. Germline trimming cut 1 base from V and 2 bases from J; bases unmatched to any gene: 4. The germline CDR1 and CDR2 sequences are SGHTS and YDEGEE. The CDR3 covers 15 residues. CDR3 sequence reads: CASSLLGGGAYEQYF. CDR3 DNA sequence: TGTGCCAGCAGCTTGCTTGGCGGGGGGGCCTACGAGCAGTACTTC.

V gene TRBV6-4 combines with J gene TRBJ2-6; perhaps TRBD2 as D (6 bases). CDR3 size: 17 residues. Germline V gene data show CDR1 as MRHNA and CDR2 as SNTAGT. The V end lost 7 bases, the J end lost 0 bases, and 16 bases lay between the germline ends. The CDR3 loop reads CASIANDGGSGANVLTF. The DNA of the CDR3 is TGTGCCAGCATCGCAAATGACGGGGGCTCTGGGGCCAACGTCCTGACTTTC.

The rearrangement joins TRBV3-1 (or the pseudogene TRBV3-2) to TRBJ1-1; D is ambiguous. The V end was cut by 0 bases, the J end by 0 bases, with 11 bases between. CDR3 length: 16 residues. CDR1 and CDR2 (germline): LGHDT, YNNKEL (reference sequence). CDR3 nucleotide sequence: TGTGCCAGCAGCCAAGATGGTCGGACTATGAACACTGAAGCTTTCTTT. Residues: CASSQDGRTMNTEAFF.

This chain uses TRBV6-5 with TRBJ1-2, with D possibly being TRBD1 (6 bases). The V end lost 6 bases, the J end lost 1 base, and 9 bases lay between the germline ends. Germline-derived CDR1 and CDR2 are MNHEY and SVGAGI. The CDR3 covers 13 residues. The CDR3 protein is CASRGTFNYGYTF. The CDR3 nucleotides read TGTGCCAGCAGGGGGACATTTAACTATGGCTACACCTTC.

This chain uses TRBV7-2 with TRBJ2-1; 7 bases agree with TRBD2. Germline CDR1 is SGHTA and CDR2 is FQGNSA. The junction had 3 bases not matched to a gene; V was cut back by 6 bases and J by 4 bases. This CDR3 region has 13 residues. The CDR3 sequence is CASRRDYYNEQFF. The CDR3 coding sequence is TGTGCCAGCAGGAGGGACTATTACAATGAGCAGTTCTTC.